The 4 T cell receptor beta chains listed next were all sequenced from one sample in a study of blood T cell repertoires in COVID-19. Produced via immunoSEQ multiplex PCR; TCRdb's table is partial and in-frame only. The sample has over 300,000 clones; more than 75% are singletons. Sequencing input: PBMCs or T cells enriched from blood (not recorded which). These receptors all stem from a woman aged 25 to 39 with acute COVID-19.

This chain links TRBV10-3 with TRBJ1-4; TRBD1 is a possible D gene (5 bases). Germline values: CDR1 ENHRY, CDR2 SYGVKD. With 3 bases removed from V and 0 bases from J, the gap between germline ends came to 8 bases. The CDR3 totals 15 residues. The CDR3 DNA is TGTGCCATCAGTGAAGACAGAGCAACTAATGAAAAACTGTTTTTT. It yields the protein CAISEDRATNEKLFF.

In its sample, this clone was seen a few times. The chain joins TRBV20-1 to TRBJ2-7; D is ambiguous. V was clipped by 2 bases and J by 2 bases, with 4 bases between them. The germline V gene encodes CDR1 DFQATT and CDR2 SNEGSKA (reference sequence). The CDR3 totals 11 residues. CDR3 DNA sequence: TGCAGTGCTAGAAACACCTACGAGCAGTACTTC. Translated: CSARNTYEQYF.

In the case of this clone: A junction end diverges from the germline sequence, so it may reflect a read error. The CDR3 coding sequence is TGCGCCAGCAGCCCGAGGACAGTAGGGGGGGAGACCCAATACTTC. Encoded protein: CASSPRTVGGETQYF. The gene calls are TRBV5-1 and TRBJ2-5; a weak D match, TRBD2 (7 bases). Per germline, CDR1 SGHRS and CDR2 YFSETQ. This CDR3 contains 15 residues.

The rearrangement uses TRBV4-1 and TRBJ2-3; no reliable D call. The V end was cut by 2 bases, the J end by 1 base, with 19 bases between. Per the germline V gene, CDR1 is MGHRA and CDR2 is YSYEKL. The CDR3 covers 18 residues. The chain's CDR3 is CASSQSPAPTRGTDTQYF. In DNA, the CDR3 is TGCGCCAGCAGCCAATCACCGGCCCCGACCCGGGGCACAGATACGCAGTATTTT.